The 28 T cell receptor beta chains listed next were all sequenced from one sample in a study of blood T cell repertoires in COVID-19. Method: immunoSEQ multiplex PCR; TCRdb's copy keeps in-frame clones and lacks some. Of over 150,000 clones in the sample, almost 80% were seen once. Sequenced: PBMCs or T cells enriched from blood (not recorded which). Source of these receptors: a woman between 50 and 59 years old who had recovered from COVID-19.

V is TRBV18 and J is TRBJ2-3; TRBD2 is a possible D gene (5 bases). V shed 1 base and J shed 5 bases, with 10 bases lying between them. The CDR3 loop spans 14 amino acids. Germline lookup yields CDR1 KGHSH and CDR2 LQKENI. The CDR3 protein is CASSPQAGLDTQYF. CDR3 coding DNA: TGTGCCAGCTCACCACAAGCTGGACTAGATACGCAGTATTTT. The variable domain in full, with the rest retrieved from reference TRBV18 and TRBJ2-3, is NAGVMQNPRHLVRRRGQEARLRCSPMKGHSHVYWYRQLPEEGLKFMVYLQKENIIDESGMPKERFSAEFPKEGPSILRIQQVVRGDSAAYFCASSPQAGLDTQYFGPGTRLTVL.

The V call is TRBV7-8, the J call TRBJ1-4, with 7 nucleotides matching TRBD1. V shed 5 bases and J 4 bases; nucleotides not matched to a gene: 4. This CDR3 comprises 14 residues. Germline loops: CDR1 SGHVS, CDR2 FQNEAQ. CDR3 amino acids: CASSRDRDNEKLFF. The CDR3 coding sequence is TGTGCCAGCAGCCGCGACAGGGATAATGAAAAACTGTTTTTT.

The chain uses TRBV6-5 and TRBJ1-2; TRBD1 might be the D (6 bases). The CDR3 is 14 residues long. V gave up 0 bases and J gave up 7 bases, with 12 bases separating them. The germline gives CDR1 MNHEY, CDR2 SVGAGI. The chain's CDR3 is CASSYSGRGGGYTF. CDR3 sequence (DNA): TGTGCCAGCAGTTACTCTGGCAGGGGCGGTGGCTACACCTTC.

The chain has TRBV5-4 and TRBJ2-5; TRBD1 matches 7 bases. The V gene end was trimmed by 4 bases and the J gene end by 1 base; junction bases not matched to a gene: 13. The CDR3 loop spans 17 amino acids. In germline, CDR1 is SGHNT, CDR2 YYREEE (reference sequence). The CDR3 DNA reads TGTGCCAGCAGCCCGCCCGGAAGGGGGCGCATCCAAGAGACCCAGTACTTC. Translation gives CASSPPGRGRIQETQYF.

The CDR3 DNA follows: TGTGCCAGCAGCCCTCTAGCGGGAGATGGAAATGAGCAGTTCTTC. It translates to CASSPLAGDGNEQFF. J is TRBJ2-1 and V is TRBV6-6; 10 bases agree with TRBD2. Germline CDR1 is MNHNY and CDR2 is SVGAGI (reference sequence). V gave up 6 bases and J gave up 7 bases; unmatched junction bases: 9. The CDR3 runs 15 residues.

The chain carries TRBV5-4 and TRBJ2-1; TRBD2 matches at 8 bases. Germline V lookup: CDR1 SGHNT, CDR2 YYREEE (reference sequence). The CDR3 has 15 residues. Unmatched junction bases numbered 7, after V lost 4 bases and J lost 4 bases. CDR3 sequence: CASSTSGGWYNEQFF. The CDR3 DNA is TGTGCCAGCAGCACGTCGGGAGGGTGGTACAATGAGCAGTTCTTC.

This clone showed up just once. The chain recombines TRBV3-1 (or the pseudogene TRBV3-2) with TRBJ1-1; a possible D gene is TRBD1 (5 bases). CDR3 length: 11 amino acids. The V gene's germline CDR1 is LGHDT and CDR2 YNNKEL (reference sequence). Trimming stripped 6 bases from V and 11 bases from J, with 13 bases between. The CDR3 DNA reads TGTGCCAGCAGTTTAGCAGGGCAGGCTTTCTTT. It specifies CASSLAGQAFF.

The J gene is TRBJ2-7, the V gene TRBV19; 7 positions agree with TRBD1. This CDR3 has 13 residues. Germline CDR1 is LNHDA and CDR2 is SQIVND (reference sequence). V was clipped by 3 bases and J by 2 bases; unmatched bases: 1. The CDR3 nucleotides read TGTGCCAGTAGTATCGACAGGGCCTACGAGCAGTACTTC. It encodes CASSIDRAYEQYF.

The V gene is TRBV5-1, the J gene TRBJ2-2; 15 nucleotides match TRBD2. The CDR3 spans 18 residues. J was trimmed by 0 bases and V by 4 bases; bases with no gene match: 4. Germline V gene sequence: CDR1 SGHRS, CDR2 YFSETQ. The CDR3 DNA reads TGCGCCAGCAGCCTTGGACTAGCGGGAGGGCCGAACACCGGGGAGCTGTTTTTT. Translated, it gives CASSLGLAGGPNTGELFF.

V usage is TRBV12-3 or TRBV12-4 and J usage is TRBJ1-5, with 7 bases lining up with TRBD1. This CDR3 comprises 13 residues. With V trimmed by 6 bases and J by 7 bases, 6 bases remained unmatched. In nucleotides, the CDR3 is TGTGCCAGCAGCCCGGGGACAGTCCAGCCCCAGCATTTT. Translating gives CASSPGTVQPQHF.

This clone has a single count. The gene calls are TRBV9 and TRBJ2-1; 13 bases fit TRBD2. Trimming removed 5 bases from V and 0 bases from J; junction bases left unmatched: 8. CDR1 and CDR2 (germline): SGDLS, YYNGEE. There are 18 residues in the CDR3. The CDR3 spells CASSPGLAGPSSYNEQFF. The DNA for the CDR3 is TGTGCCAGCAGTCCGGGACTAGCGGGGCCCAGCTCCTACAATGAGCAGTTCTTC.

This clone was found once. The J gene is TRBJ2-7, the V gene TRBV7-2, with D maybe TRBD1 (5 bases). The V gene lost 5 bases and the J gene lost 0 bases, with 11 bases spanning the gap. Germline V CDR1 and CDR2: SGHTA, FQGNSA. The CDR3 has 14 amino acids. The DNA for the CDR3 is TGTGCCAGCAGCGGCCACAGGAGCTCCTACGAGCAGTACTTC. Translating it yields CASSGHRSSYEQYF.

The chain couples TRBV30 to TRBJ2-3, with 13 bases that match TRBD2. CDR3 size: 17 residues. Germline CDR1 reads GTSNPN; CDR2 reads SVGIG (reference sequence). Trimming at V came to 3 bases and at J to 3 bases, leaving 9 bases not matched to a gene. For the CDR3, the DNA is TGTGCCTGGAGGGGGGGACTAGCGGGAAGAGGAACAGATACGCAGTATTTT. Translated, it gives CAWRGGLAGRGTDTQYF.

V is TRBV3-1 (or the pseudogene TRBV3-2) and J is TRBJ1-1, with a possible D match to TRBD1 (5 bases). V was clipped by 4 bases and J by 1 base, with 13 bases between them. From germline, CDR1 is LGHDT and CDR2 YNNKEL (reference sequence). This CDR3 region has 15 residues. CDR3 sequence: CASSPTGLTNTEAFF. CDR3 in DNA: TGTGCCAGCAGCCCCACGGGACTGACGAACACTGAAGCTTTCTTT.

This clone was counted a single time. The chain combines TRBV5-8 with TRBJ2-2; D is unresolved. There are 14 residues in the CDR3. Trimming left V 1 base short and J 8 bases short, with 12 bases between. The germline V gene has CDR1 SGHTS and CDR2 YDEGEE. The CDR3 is CASSLFSGPGELFF. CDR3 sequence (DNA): TGTGCCAGCAGCTTGTTCTCAGGCCCGGGGGAGCTGTTTTTT.

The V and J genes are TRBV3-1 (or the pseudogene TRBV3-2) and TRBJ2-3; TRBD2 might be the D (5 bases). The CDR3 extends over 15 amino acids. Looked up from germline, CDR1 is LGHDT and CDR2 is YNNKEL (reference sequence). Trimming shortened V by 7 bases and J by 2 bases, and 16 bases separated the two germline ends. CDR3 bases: TGTGCCAGCACCTTCGGAGGCGGGTTCACAGATACGCAGTATTTT. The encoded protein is CASTFGGGFTDTQYF.

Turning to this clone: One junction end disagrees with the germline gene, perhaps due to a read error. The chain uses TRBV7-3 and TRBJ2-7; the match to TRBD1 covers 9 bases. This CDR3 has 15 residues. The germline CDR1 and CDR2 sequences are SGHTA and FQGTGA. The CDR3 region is CASSLDGQGSSEQYF. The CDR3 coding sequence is TGTGCCAGCAGCTTAGACGGACAGGGGTCCTCCGAGCAGTACTTC.

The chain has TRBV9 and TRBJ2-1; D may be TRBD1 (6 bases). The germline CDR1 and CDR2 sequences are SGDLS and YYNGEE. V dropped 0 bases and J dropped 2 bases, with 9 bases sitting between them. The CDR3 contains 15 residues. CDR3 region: CASSVVTGTYNEQFF. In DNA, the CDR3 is TGTGCCAGCAGCGTAGTCACAGGGACCTACAATGAGCAGTTCTTC.

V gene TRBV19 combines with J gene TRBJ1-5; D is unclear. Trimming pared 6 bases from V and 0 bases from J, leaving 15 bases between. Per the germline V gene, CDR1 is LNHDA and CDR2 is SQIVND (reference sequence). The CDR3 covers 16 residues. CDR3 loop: CASSIYDTPSNQPQHF. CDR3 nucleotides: TGTGCCAGTAGCATCTATGACACCCCTAGCAATCAGCCCCAGCATTTT.

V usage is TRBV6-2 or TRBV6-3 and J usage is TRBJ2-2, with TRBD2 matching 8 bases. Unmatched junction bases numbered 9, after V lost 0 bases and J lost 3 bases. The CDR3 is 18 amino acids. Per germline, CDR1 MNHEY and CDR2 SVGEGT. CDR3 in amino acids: CASSYSIGRAVDTGELFF. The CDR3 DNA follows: TGTGCCAGCAGTTACTCGATCGGGAGGGCCGTAGACACCGGGGAGCTGTTTTTT.

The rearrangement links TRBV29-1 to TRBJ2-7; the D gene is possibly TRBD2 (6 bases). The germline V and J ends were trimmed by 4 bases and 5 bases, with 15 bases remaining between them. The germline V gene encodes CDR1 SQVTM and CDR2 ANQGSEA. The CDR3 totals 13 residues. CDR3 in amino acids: CSVVVPPGDEQYF. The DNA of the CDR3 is TGCAGCGTTGTCGTACCCCCGGGGGACGAGCAGTACTTC.

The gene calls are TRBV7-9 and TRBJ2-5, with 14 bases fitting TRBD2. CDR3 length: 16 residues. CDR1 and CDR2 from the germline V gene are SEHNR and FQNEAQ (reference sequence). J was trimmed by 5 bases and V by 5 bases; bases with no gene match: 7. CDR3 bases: TGTGCCAGCAGCCCGACTAGCGGGAGGGCCGATGAGACCCAGTACTTC. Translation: CASSPTSGRADETQYF.

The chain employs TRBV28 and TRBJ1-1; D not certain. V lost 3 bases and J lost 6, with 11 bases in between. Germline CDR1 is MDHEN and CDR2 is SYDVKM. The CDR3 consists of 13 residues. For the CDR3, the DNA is TGTGCCAGCAGTTTTTTAACGGGAGCTGAAGCTTTCTTT. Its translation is CASSFLTGAEAFF. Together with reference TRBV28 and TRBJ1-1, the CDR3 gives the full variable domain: DVKVTQSSRYLVKRTGEKVFLECVQDMDHENMFWYRQDPGLGLRLIYFSYDVKMKEKGDIPEGYSVSREKKERFSLILESASTNQTSMYLCASSFLTGAEAFFGQGTRLTVV.

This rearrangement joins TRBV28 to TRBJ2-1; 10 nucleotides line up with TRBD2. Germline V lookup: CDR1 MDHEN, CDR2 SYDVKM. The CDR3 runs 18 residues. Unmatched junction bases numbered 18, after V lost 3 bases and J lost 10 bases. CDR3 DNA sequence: TGTGCCAGCAGTTTGTCGGTCCTAGCGGGAGCGGCACGAGAGGAGCAGTTCTTC. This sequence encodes CASSLSVLAGAAREEQFF.

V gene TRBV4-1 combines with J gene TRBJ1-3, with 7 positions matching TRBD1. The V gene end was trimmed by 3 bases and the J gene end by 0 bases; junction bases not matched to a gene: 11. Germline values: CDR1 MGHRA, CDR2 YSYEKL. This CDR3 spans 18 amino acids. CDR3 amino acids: CASSQGPGQSGSGNTIYF. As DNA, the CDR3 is TGCGCCAGCAGCCAGGGCCCGGGACAGTCCGGCTCTGGAAACACCATATATTTT.

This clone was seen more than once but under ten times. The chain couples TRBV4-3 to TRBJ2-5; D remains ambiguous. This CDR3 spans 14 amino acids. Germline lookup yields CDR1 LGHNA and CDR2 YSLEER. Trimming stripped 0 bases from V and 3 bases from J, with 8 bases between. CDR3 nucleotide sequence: TGCGCCAGCAGCCAAGATTACCAGGAAGAGACCCAGTACTTC. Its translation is CASSQDYQEETQYF.

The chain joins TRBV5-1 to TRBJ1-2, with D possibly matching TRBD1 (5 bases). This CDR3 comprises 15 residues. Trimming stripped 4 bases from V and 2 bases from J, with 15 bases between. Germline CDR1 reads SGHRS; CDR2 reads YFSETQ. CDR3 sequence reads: CASSPGGGTNYGYTF. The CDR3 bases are TGCGCCAGCAGCCCGGGGGGGGGAACAAACTATGGCTACACCTTC.

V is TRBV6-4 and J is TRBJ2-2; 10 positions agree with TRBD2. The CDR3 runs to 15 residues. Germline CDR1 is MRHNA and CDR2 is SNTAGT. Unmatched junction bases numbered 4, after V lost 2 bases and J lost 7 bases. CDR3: CASSDPSGSSGELFF. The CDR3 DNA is TGTGCCAGCAGTGACCCTAGCGGGAGTAGCGGGGAGCTGTTTTTT.